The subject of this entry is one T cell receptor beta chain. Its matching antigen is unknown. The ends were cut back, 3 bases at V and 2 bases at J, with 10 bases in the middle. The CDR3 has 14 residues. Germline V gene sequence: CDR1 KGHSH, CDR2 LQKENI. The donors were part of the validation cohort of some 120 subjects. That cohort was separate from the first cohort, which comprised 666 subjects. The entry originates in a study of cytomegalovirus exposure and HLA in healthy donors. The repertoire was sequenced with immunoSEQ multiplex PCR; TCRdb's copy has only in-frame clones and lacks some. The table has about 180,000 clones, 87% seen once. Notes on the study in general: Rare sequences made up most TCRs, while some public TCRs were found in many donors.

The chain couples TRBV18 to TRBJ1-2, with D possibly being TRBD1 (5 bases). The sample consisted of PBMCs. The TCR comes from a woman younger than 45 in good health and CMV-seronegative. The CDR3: CASSPGRINYGYTF. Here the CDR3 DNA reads TGTGCCAGCTCACCGGGGCGGATCAACTATGGCTACACCTTC.